A single sample is the source of the 12 T cell receptor beta chains below, sequenced in a study of T cells after yellow fever vaccination. TCRdb re-called the 5' RACE reads through MiXCR, storing one row per CDR3 protein. The data hold more than 300,000 distinct CDR3 sequences, with roughly 7% observed a single time. The input for sequencing was PBMCs, taken around 45 days after the first yellow fever vaccination. Receptors originate from a man aged 18 to 30 who received the YFV17D yellow fever vaccine.

J is TRBJ1-4 and V is TRBV28; D gene uncertain. CDR3 size: 14 residues. Germline lookup yields CDR1 MDHEN and CDR2 SYDVKM. V was trimmed by 7 bases and J by 0 bases, leaving 9 bases between them. For the CDR3, the DNA is TGTGCCAGCACCCCAGTCACAACTAATGAAAAACTGTTTTTT. Protein product: CASTPVTTNEKLFF.

This rearrangement joins TRBV5-4 to TRBJ2-5; 9 nucleotides match TRBD2. Germline lookup yields CDR1 SGHNT and CDR2 YYREEE (reference sequence). V trimming: 1 base; J trimming: 2 bases; junction bases outside the gene matches: 6. CDR3 length: 16 residues. CDR3 protein: CASSLKTSGWQETQYF. CDR3 DNA sequence: TGTGCCAGCAGCTTGAAAACTAGCGGGTGGCAAGAGACCCAGTACTTC.

This clonotype came up a few times. The chain employs TRBV18 and TRBJ1-6, with D possibly TRBD1 on 5 matching bases. The V gene's germline CDR1 is KGHSH and CDR2 LQKENI. There are 15 residues in the CDR3. Trimming left V 3 bases short and J 11 bases short, with 17 bases between. CDR3 protein: CASSPSSGAGAPLHF. The CDR3 DNA reads TGTGCCAGCTCACCTAGTTCTGGGGCTGGAGCACCCCTCCACTTT.

This clonotype has at least ten counts. Compared with germline, one end of the junction differs, possibly owing to a read error. V usage is TRBV29-1 and J usage is TRBJ2-5, with D tentatively TRBD1 (5 bases). The V gene's germline CDR1 is SQVTM and CDR2 ANQGSEA. This CDR3 is built from 14 residues. CDR3 bases: TGCAGCGCTCTGCCCTACAGGAACCAAGAGCCCCAGTACTTC. Protein: CSALPYRNQEPQYF.

This clonotype came up once. The chain has TRBV7-6 and TRBJ2-1; TRBD1 matches at 7 bases. The CDR3 has 15 amino acids. Germline V gene lookup returns CDR1 SGHVS and CDR2 FNYEAQ. The trim removed 1 base at V and 4 bases at J, leaving 4 bases unmatched. CDR3 DNA sequence: TGTGCCAGCAGCTTAGGGACAGGACGTTACAATGAGCAGTTCTTC. It encodes CASSLGTGRYNEQFF.

CDR3 region: CASRPQLDYGYTF. The CDR3 coding sequence is TGCGCCAGTAGACCCCAGTTGGACTATGGCTACACCTTC. V is TRBV5-1 and J is TRBJ1-2; D gene uncertain. This CDR3 has 13 amino acids. Trimming left V 8 bases short and J 3 bases short, with 14 bases between. The germline gives CDR1 SGHRS, CDR2 YFSETQ.

This clonotype has at least ten counts. The chain recombines TRBV7-2 with TRBJ2-7; 7 nucleotides agree with TRBD1. V trimming: 7 bases; J trimming: 2 bases; junction bases outside the gene matches: 11. Germline assignment: CDR1 SGHTA and CDR2 FQGNSA. This CDR3 is 15 amino acids long. The CDR3 DNA reads as TGTGCCAGCACCCCCTCACAGGGGACAACCTACGAGCAGTACTTC. It is translated as CASTPSQGTTYEQYF.

This clonotype was counted many times. The rearrangement uses TRBV11-2 and TRBJ2-1; 10 bases fit TRBD2. Germline assignment: CDR1 SGHAT and CDR2 FQNNGV. With V trimmed by 2 bases and J by 4 bases, 5 bases remained unmatched. CDR3 length: 16 residues. The CDR3 DNA reads as TGTGCCAGCAGCTTACTAGCGGGGGTTCGGTACAATGAGCAGTTCTTC. This translates into CASSLLAGVRYNEQFF.

This clonotype showed up just a few times. The chain has TRBV7-2 and TRBJ2-3; D remains ambiguous. Germline lookup yields CDR1 SGHTA and CDR2 FQGNSA. Trimming cost V 5 bases and J 6 bases, with 12 bases left between them. The CDR3 extends over 13 amino acids. The CDR3 spells CASSDRLSDTQYF. CDR3 DNA: TGTGCCAGCAGCGACCGTCTGTCCGATACGCAGTATTTT.

The sample holds many counts of this clonotype. The V and J genes are TRBV12-3 or TRBV12-4 and TRBJ2-7; 9 positions match TRBD1. The CDR3 runs to 15 residues. Trimming at V came to 6 bases and at J to 4 bases, leaving 10 bases not matched to a gene. The CDR3 nucleotides read TGTGCCAGCAGCCAGGGACAGGGAGGTAATTACGAGCAGTACGTC. Its translation is CASSQGQGGNYEQYV.

The chain links TRBV15 to TRBJ2-3, with D perhaps given as TRBD1 or TRBD2 (6 bases each). This CDR3 is built from 15 residues. Trimming cost V 1 base and J 4 bases, with 12 bases left between them. The germline V gene has CDR1 LNHNV and CDR2 YYDKDF (reference sequence). CDR3 region: CATSRGGGTADTQYF. In DNA, the CDR3 is TGTGCCACCAGCAGAGGAGGGGGGACGGCAGATACGCAGTATTTT.

This clonotype has a handful of counts. The chain has TRBV4-1 and TRBJ2-3; possibly TRBD1 for D (7 bases). The CDR3 consists of 15 residues. V was trimmed by 5 bases and J by 3 bases, leaving 15 bases between them. CDR1 is MGHRA and CDR2 is YSYEKL in the germline V gene. The CDR3: CASSAGQSRTDTQYF. The CDR3 DNA is TGCGCCAGCAGCGCGGGACAGTCGAGAACAGATACGCAGTATTTT.